Shown below are 20 T cell receptor beta chains from a single sample sequenced in a study of blood T cell repertoires in COVID-19. The data were produced by immunoSEQ multiplex PCR, yet TCRdb's version contains in-frame clones alone and is incomplete. The sample consists of a few hundred thousand clones, approximately 92% of them appearing once. Sequences were obtained from peripheral blood. The receptors derive from a woman in her 30s with COVID-19, enrolled during active disease.

The table lists this clone with a few counts. The chain uses TRBV7-2 and TRBJ2-7, with no clear D. V lost 0 bases to trimming and J lost 3 bases, with 3 bases between them. CDR1 SGHTA and CDR2 FQGNSA come from the germline V gene. The CDR3 consists of 12 residues. CDR3: CASSLALYEQYF. The CDR3 coding sequence is TGTGCCAGCAGCTTAGCTCTCTACGAGCAGTACTTC.

The chain employs TRBV7-6 and TRBJ1-1, with D unclear. The CDR3 is 15 residues long. V was clipped by 1 base and J by 1 base, with 10 bases between them. The germline V gene encodes CDR1 SGHVS and CDR2 FNYEAQ. As DNA, the CDR3 is TGTGCCAGCAGCTTAGAAGGTCGGGGGAACACTGAAGCTTTCTTT. Translating gives CASSLEGRGNTEAFF.

The chain employs TRBV28 and TRBJ2-7, with TRBD1 matching 10 bases. V lost 6 bases, J lost 2 bases, and 4 bases stayed unmatched. CDR1 is MDHEN, CDR2 SYDVKM, per germline. The CDR3 loop spans 14 amino acids. Here the CDR3 DNA reads TGTGCCAGCAGGCGACAGGGGGCAACCTACGAGCAGTACTTC. Translation gives CASRRQGATYEQYF.

The table lists this clone with a count of one. The chain recombines TRBV2 with TRBJ1-2, with 9 bases aligning to TRBD1. The V gene end was trimmed by 6 bases and the J gene end by 4 bases; junction bases not matched to a gene: 6. This CDR3 region has 14 residues. Germline CDR1 and CDR2: SNHLY and FYNNEI. This CDR3 reads CASRNRGHGYGYTF. DNA of the CDR3: TGTGCCAGCAGAAACAGGGGGCATGGCTATGGCTACACCTTC.

The chain has TRBV28 and TRBJ1-4; no clear D. The V end was cut by 0 bases, the J end by 8 bases, with 10 bases between. The length of the CDR3 is 14 residues. From germline, CDR1 is MDHEN and CDR2 SYDVKM. CDR3 protein: CASSLWRVGEKLFF. CDR3 in DNA: TGTGCCAGCAGTTTATGGAGGGTTGGGGAAAAACTGTTTTTT.

This clone was detected once. Here the CDR3 DNA reads TGTGCCAGCGGATCCCAAGACAGGGGGTATGGCTACACCTTC. This encodes CASGSQDRGYGYTF. The V call is TRBV5-4, the J call TRBJ1-2; 9 nucleotides align to TRBD1. V was pared by 7 bases and J by 5 bases, with 9 bases of the junction left unmatched. In germline, CDR1 is SGHNT, CDR2 YYREEE (reference sequence). This CDR3 is 14 amino acids long.

This clone was seen many times. This chain uses TRBV6-1 with TRBJ2-7, with D possibly being TRBD1 (6 bases). Germline assignment: CDR1 MNHNS and CDR2 SASEGT. The V end lost 4 bases, the J end lost 0 bases, and 16 bases lay between the germline ends. The CDR3 is 16 residues long. The CDR3 loop is CASSGATRGSSYEQYF. The CDR3 coding sequence is TGTGCCAGCAGTGGGGCTACGAGGGGGAGCTCCTACGAGCAGTACTTC.

This clone was picked up one time. The rearrangement links TRBV11-2 to TRBJ2-7; 8 nucleotides match TRBD2. V dropped 5 bases and J dropped 0; count of bases not matched to a gene: 9. Germline V gives CDR1 SGHAT, CDR2 FQNNGV. The CDR3 is 16 residues long. The CDR3 nucleotides are TGTGCCAGCAGCCCATATAGCGGGACTCACTCCTACGAGCAGTACTTC. Translating it yields CASSPYSGTHSYEQYF.

The chain is built from TRBV27 and TRBJ2-1; D may be TRBD1 (6 bases). Germline CDR1 and CDR2: MNHEY and SMNVEV (reference sequence). The V and J ends lost 7 bases and 5 bases respectively, with 33 bases between them. CDR3 size: 20 residues. In nucleotides, the CDR3 is TGTGCCAGCATGAAACGCACGCAGTTTCCTGGGTTGGGGGCGAACAATGAGCAGTTCTTC. Translated: CASMKRTQFPGLGANNEQFF.

This chain uses TRBV19 with TRBJ1-1; D uncertain. Trimming cost V 7 bases and J 1 base, with 13 bases left between them. The CDR3 spans 14 residues. Germline values: CDR1 LNHDA, CDR2 SQIVND (reference sequence). The CDR3 DNA reads as TGTGCCAGTACCAATCGGCGGGGGAACACTGAAGCTTTCTTT. It is translated as CASTNRRGNTEAFF.

The chain recombines TRBV6-5 with TRBJ1-2; D not certain. This CDR3 has 13 residues. V was clipped by 8 bases and J by 1 base, with 11 bases between them. Per germline, CDR1 MNHEY and CDR2 SVGAGI. CDR3 sequence reads: CASRSGINYGYTF. DNA for the CDR3: TGTGCCAGCCGATCCGGGATTAACTATGGCTACACCTTC.

This clone was seen many times. The chain recombines TRBV7-9 with TRBJ2-7; 9 bases line up with TRBD1. The germline CDR1 and CDR2 sequences are SEHNR and FQNEAQ (reference sequence). This CDR3 comprises 17 residues. With 3 bases clipped from V and 0 bases from J, the junction kept 9 bases outside the gene matches. CDR3 sequence (DNA): TGTGCCAGCAGCTTGGGACAGGGCGGGGGAAGCTCCTACGAGCAGTACTTC. It codes for CASSLGQGGGSSYEQYF.

The chain couples TRBV9 to TRBJ2-7, with 10 bases that match TRBD2. Germline V gives CDR1 SGDLS, CDR2 YYNGEE. V lost 4 bases, J lost 6 bases, and 7 bases stayed unmatched. This CDR3 has 14 amino acids. CDR3 sequence reads: CASSTIAGGGEQYF. As DNA, the CDR3 is TGTGCCAGCAGCACCATAGCGGGAGGAGGCGAGCAGTACTTC.

The CDR3 region is CASTKRGGVGEITEAFF. The CDR3 coding sequence is TGCGCCAGCACCAAAAGGGGGGGCGTAGGGGAGATCACTGAAGCTTTCTTT. The V call is TRBV4-1, the J call TRBJ1-1, with TRBD1 as a possible D gene (6 bases). Germline V gives CDR1 MGHRA, CDR2 YSYEKL. V gave up 7 bases and J gave up 4 bases, with 25 bases separating them. CDR3 length: 17 residues.

The chain recombines TRBV28 with TRBJ2-7; TRBD2 aligns across 11 bases. Trimming removed 7 bases from V and 0 bases from J; junction bases left unmatched: 8. CDR1 and CDR2 from the germline V gene are MDHEN and SYDVKM. The CDR3 consists of 16 residues. The CDR3: CASTPFSGRASYEQYF. CDR3 in DNA: TGTGCCAGCACCCCGTTTAGCGGGAGGGCCTCCTACGAGCAGTACTTC. Using reference TRBV28 and TRBJ2-7 for the parts outside the CDR3, the full variable domain is DVKVTQSSRYLVKRTGEKVFLECVQDMDHENMFWYRQDPGLGLRLIYFSYDVKMKEKGDIPEGYSVSREKKERFSLILESASTNQTSMYLCASTPFSGRASYEQYFGPGTRLTVT.

This clone has a single count. This chain links TRBV10-2 with TRBJ2-1, with D maybe TRBD2 (6 bases). The CDR3 covers 16 residues. Looked up from germline, CDR1 is WSHSY and CDR2 is SAAADI. V lost 6 bases and J 4 bases, leaving 19 bases between the germline ends. The CDR3 loop reads CASRLRTPGGYNEQFF. CDR3 nucleotide sequence: TGCGCCAGCAGACTAAGGACCCCCGGGGGATACAATGAGCAGTTCTTC.

The V gene is TRBV10-1, the J gene TRBJ2-1; 7 nucleotides line up with TRBD1. Germline values: CDR1 WNHNN, CDR2 SYGVQD (reference sequence). Losses at the gene ends were 2 bases for V and 6 bases for J; bases not matched to a gene: 4. CDR3 length equals 14 residues. CDR3 DNA sequence: TGCGCCAGCAGTGAGGGACAGGATCCCAATGAGCAGTTCTTC. This gives the protein CASSEGQDPNEQFF.

The rearrangement joins TRBV5-1 to TRBJ2-7; 7 nucleotides match TRBD2. The CDR3 has 15 residues. V trimming: 0 bases; J trimming: 1 base; junction bases outside the gene matches: 4. Germline V lookup: CDR1 SGHRS, CDR2 YFSETQ. DNA of the CDR3: TGCGCCAGCAGCTTGGGCGGGAGTGGATCCTACGAGCAGTACTTC. Translation: CASSLGGSGSYEQYF.

This chain joins TRBV5-4 and TRBJ1-4; D might be TRBD1 (5 bases). The V end was cut by 0 bases, the J end by 0 bases, with 6 bases between. Germline lookup yields CDR1 SGHNT and CDR2 YYREEE (reference sequence). The CDR3 has 15 amino acids. CDR3 sequence: CASSLAGATNEKLFF. The CDR3 DNA sequence: TGTGCCAGCAGCTTGGCGGGGGCAACTAATGAAAAACTGTTTTTT.

This chain joins TRBV30 and TRBJ1-6, with no clear D. In germline, CDR1 is GTSNPN, CDR2 SVGIG (reference sequence). The CDR3 length is 14 residues. V was trimmed by 0 bases and J by 3 bases, leaving 6 bases between them. CDR3 amino acids: CAWSVEGYNSPLHF. The CDR3 region has the DNA TGTGCCTGGAGTGTAGAGGGCTATAATTCACCCCTCCACTTT.